This is a list of T cell receptor beta chains from one sample in a study of blood T cells in healthy people across ages. A single record per CDR3 protein comes from TCRdb applying MiXCR to the 5' RACE reads. The sample consists of about 1.8 million distinct CDR3 sequences, roughly 50% of them appearing once. The sequenced material came from blood. These receptors all stem from a woman aged 40 to 55 in good health. Both conserved end residues are part of each CDR3. The order of the fields is CDR3 protein, CDR3 DNA, D gene, J gene, clone size, V gene. A D gene is named only where the DNA matches it firmly. A row's size may be missing; if present it is once, few, many or a size class.

CDR3: CASSPQLGGGSGANVLTF; DNA: TGTGCCAGCAGTCCCCAACTGGGGGGAGGCTCTGGGGCCAACGTCCTGACTTTC; D: NA; J: TRBJ2-6; size: few; V: TRBV28
CDR3: CASSDPSGGYNEQFF; DNA: TGTGCCAGCAGTGACCCCAGCGGGGGATACAATGAGCAGTTCTTC; D: TRBD2; J: TRBJ2-1; size: NA; V: TRBV2
CDR3: CASSSRGIYGYTF; DNA: TGTGCCAGCAGTTCTAGGGGCATCTATGGCTACACCTTC; D: NA; J: TRBJ1-2; size: NA; V: TRBV27
CDR3: CASSKDGGQGSNQPQHF; DNA: TGTGCCAGCAGCAAAGATGGAGGGCAAGGTAGCAATCAGCCCCAGCATTTT; D: NA; J: TRBJ1-5; size: NA; V: TRBV21-1
CDR3: CASSQAPTAYTEAFF; DNA: TGTGCCAGCAGCCAAGCCCCCACGGCCTACACTGAAGCTTTCTTT; D: NA; J: TRBJ1-1; size: NA; V: TRBV3-1
CDR3: CASTASGGYNEQYF; DNA: TGTGCCAGCACTGCGAGCGGGGGCTACAATGAGCAGTACTTC; D: TRBD2; J: TRBJ2-7; size: NA; V: TRBV6-1
CDR3: CASSSGTGGARPYGYTF; DNA: TGTGCCAGCAGCTCCGGGACAGGGGGCGCCCGGCCTTATGGCTACACCTTC; D: TRBD1; J: TRBJ1-2; size: once; V: TRBV13
CDR3: CASSFRRQVYEQYF; DNA: TGTGCCAGCAGTTTCCGGAGACAGGTCTACGAGCAGTACTTC; D: NA; J: TRBJ2-7; size: NA; V: TRBV28
CDR3: CASSSRAGKKQYF; DNA: TGTGCCAGCAGTTCAAGGGCGGGGAAGAAGCAGTACTTC; D: NA; J: TRBJ2-7; size: few; V: TRBV27
CDR3: CASSQDRGGAETRYF; DNA: TGTGCCAGCAGTCAGGACAGGGGAGGTGCGGAGACCCGGTACTTC; D: TRBD1; J: TRBJ2-5; size: NA; V: TRBV6-6
CDR3: CSVMDNNQPQHF; DNA: TGCAGCGTGATGGACAACAATCAGCCCCAGCATTTT; D: NA; J: TRBJ1-5; size: NA; V: TRBV29-1
CDR3: CASSYSGRAGTSGRYNEQFF; DNA: TGTGCCAGCAGTTACTCTGGCAGGGCCGGGACTAGCGGGAGATACAATGAGCAGTTCTTC; D: TRBD2; J: TRBJ2-1; size: NA; V: TRBV6-2/TRBV6-3
CDR3: CASSPRTATSGGASYNEQFF; DNA: TGTGCCAGCAGCCCACGGACGGCTACTAGCGGGGGGGCATCCTACAATGAGCAGTTCTTC; D: NA; J: TRBJ2-1; size: few; V: TRBV21-1
CDR3: CSAASDREVLGLYEQYF; DNA: TGCAGTGCTGCCTCGGACAGGGAGGTATTGGGGCTCTACGAGCAGTACTTC; D: TRBD1; J: TRBJ2-7; size: few; V: TRBV20-1
CDR3: CASGLVGGLSTGTQYF; DNA: TGCGCCAGCGGCTTGGTTGGGGGGTTGAGCACAGGTACGCAGTATTTT; D: NA; J: TRBJ2-3; size: NA; V: TRBV5-1
CDR3: CASSYLGARNNEQFF; DNA: TGTGCCAGCAGTTACCTGGGAGCTAGAAACAATGAGCAGTTCTTC; D: NA; J: TRBJ2-1; size: NA; V: TRBV6-5
CDR3: CASSLAPLTSSYEQYF; DNA: TGTGCCAGCAGTCTCGCCCCTCTAACAAGCTCCTACGAGCAGTACTTC; D: NA; J: TRBJ2-7; size: NA; V: TRBV28
CDR3: CSARGTGEVEQYF; DNA: TGCAGTGCTAGAGGGACAGGGGAAGTCGAGCAGTACTTC; D: TRBD1; J: TRBJ2-7; size: many; V: TRBV20-1
CDR3: CASSTGVGTQYF; DNA: TGTGCCAGCAGTACAGGGGTGGGTACGCAGTATTTT; D: TRBD1; J: TRBJ2-3; size: NA; V: TRBV27
CDR3: CASSTFSSYEQYF; DNA: TGTGCCAGCAGTACATTTTCATCCTACGAGCAGTACTTC; D: NA; J: TRBJ2-7; size: NA; V: TRBV6-5